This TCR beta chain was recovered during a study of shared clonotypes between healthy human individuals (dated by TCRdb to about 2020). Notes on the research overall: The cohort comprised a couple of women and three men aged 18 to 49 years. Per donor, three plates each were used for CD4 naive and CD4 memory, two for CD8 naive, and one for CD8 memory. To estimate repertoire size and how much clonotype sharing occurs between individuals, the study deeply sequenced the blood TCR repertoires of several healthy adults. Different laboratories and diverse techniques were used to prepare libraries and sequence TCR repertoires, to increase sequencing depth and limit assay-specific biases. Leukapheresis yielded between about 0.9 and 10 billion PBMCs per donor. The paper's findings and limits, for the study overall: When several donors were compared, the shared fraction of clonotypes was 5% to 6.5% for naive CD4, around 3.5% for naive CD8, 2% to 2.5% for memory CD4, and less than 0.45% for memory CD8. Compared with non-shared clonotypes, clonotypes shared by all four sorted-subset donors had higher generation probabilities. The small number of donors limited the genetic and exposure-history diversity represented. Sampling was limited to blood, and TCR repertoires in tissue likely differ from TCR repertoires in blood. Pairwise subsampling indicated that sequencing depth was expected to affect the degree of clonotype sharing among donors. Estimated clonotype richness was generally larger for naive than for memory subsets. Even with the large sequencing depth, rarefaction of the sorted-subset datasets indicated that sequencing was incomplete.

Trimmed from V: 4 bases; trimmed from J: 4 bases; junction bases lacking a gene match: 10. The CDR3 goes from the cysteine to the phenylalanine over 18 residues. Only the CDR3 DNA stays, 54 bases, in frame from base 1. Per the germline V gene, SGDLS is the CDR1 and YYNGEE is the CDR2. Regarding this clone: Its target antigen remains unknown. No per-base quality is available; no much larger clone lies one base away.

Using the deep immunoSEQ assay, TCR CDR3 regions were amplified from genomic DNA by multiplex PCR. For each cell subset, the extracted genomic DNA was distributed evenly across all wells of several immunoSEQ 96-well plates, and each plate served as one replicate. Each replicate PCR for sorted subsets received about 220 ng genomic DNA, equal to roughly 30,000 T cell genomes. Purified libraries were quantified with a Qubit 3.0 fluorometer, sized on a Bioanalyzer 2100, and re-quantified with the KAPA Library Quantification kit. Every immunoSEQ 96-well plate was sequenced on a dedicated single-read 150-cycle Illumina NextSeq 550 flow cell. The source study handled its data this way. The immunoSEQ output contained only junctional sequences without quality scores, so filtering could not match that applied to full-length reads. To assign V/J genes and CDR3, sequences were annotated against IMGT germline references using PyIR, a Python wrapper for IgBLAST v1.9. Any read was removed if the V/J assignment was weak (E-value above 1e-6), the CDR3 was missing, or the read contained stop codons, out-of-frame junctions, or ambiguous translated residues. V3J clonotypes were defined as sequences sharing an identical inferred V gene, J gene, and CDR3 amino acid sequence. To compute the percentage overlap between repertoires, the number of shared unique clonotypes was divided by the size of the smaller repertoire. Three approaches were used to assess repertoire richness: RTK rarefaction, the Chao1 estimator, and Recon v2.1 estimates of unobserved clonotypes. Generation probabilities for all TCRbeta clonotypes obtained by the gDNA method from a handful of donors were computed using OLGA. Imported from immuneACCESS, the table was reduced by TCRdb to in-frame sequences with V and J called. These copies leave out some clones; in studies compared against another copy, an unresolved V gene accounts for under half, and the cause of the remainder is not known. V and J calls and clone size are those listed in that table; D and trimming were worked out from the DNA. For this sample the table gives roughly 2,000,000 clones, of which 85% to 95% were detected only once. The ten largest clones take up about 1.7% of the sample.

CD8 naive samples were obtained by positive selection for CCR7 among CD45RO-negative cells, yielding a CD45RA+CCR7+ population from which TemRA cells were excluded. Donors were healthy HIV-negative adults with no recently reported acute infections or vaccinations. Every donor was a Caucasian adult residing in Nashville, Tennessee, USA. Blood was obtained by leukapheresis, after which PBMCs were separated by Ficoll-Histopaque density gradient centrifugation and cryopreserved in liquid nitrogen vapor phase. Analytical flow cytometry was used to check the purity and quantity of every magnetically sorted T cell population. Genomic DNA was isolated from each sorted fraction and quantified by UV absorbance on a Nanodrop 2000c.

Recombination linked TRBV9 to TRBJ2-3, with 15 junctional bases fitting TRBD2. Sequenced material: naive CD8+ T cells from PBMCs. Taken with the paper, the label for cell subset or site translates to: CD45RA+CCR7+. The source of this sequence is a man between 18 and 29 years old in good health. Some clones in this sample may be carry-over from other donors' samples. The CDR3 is CASSSGTSGRPPADTQYF. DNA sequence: TGTGCCAGCAGCTCCGGGACTAGCGGGAGGCCCCCCGCAGATACGCAGTATTTT. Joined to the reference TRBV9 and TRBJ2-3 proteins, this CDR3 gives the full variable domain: DSGVTQTPKHLITATGQRVTLRCSPRSGDLSVYWYQQSLDQGLQFLIQYYNGEERAKGNILERFSAQQFPDLHSELNLSSLELGDSALYFCASSSGTSGRPPADTQYFGPGTRLTVL.